The present T cell receptor beta chain was sequenced within a study of blood T cells in healthy people across ages. The junction had 2 bases not matched to a gene; V was cut back by 1 base and J by 2 bases. Germline assignment: CDR1 SGHTA and CDR2 FQGNSA. CDR3 length: 15 amino acids. Whole-study findings and limits: Because donor CMV status was unknown, expanded clonotype changes were possibly confounded. Comparison with aged donors showed that long-lived donors had more naive CD4+ cells and higher diversity.

Using a J-beta primer mix together with a sample-barcoded 5' primer, a second PCR was run for about 7 to 12 cycles. TCRdb analysed the 5' RACE reads with MiXCR anew, one entry per CDR3 protein. Of 1.2 million to 1.5 million distinct CDR3 sequences in the sample, almost 60% are singletons; the top ten hold 6.5% to 8%. Collection of 8.5 to 10 milliliters of peripheral blood was performed for each donor. At least 7 million PBMCs were isolated per sample. Remarks on this clonotype: The antigen is undetermined.

This TCR came from a man between 18 and 29 years old in good health. The sequencing sample was made of blood. J is TRBJ2-3 and V is TRBV7-2; 8 bases fit TRBD2. Here the CDR3 reads CASSLVSGATDTQYF. For the CDR3, the DNA is TGTGCCAGCAGCTTAGTTAGCGGGGCCACAGATACGCAGTATTTT.